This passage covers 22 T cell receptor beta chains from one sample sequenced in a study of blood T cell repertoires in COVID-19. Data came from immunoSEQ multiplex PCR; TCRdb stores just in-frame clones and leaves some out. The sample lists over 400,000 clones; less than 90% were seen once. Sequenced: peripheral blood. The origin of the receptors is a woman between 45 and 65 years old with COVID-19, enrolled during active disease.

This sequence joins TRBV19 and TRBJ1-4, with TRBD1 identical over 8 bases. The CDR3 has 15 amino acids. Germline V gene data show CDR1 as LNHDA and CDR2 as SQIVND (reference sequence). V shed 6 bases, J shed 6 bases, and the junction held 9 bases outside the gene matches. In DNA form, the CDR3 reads TGTGCCAGTAGGAGCGGGACAGGTGATCATGAAAAACTGTTTTTT. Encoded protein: CASRSGTGDHEKLFF.

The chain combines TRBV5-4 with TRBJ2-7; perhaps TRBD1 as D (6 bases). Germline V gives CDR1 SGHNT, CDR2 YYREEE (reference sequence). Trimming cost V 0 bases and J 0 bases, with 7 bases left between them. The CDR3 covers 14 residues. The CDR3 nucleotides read TGTGCCAGCAGCTTGGGGACAGTCTCCTACGAGCAGTACTTC. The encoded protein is CASSLGTVSYEQYF.

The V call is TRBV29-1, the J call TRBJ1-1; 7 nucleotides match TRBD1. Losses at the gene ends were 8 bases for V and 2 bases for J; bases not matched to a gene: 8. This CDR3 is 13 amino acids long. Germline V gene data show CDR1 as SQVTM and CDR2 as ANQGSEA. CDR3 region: CSLTQGGNTEAFF. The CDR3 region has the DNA TGCAGCCTTACCCAGGGGGGAAACACTGAAGCTTTCTTT.

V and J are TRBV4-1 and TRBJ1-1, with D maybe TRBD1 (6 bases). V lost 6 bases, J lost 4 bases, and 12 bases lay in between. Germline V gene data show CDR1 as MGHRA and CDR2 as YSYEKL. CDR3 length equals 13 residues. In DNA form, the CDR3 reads TGCGCCAGCAGGCTCACAGGGTCCACTGAAGCTTTCTTT. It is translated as CASRLTGSTEAFF.

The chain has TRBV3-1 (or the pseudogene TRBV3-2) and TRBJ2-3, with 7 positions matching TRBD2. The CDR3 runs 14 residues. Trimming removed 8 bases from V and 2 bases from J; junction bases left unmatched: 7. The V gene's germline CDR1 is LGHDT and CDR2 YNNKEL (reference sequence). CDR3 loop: CASGRAESTDTQYF. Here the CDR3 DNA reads TGTGCCAGCGGGAGGGCAGAGTCCACAGATACGCAGTATTTT.

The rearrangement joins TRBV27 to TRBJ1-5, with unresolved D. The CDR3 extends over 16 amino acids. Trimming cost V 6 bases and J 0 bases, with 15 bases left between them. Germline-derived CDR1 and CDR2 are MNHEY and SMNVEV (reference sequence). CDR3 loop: CASRINSGLSNQPQHF. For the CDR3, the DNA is TGTGCCAGCAGAATTAACAGCGGCCTTAGCAATCAGCCCCAGCATTTT.

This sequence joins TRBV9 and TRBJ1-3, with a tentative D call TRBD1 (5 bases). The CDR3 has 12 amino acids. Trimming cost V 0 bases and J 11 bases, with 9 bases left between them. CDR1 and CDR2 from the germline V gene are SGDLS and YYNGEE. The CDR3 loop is CASSVGEGPIYF. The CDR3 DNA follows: TGTGCCAGCAGCGTAGGGGAGGGACCCATATATTTT.

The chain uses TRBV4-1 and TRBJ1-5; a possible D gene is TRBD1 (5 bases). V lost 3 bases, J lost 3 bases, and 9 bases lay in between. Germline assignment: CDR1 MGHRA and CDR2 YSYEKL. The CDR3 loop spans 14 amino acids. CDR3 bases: TGCGCCAGCAGCCAGGGACTCTCCAATCAGCCCCAGCATTTT. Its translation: CASSQGLSNQPQHF.

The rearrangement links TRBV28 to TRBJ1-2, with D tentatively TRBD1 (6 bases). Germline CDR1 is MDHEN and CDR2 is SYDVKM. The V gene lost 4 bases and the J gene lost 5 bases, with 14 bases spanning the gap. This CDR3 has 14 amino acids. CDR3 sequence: CASSSSGQKYGYTF. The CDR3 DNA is TGTGCCAGCAGTTCGTCCGGACAGAAATATGGCTACACCTTC.

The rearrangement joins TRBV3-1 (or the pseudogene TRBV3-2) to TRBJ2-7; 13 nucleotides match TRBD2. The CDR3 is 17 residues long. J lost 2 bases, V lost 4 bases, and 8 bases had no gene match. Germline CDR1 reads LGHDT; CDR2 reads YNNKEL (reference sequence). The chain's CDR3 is CASSLRTSGGPPYEQYF. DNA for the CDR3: TGTGCCAGCAGCCTGAGGACTAGCGGGGGACCCCCCTACGAGCAGTACTTC.

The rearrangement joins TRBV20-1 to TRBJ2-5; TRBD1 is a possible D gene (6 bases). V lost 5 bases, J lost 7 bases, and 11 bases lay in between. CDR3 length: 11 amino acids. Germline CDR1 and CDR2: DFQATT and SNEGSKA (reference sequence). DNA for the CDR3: TGCAGTGCTCCCCAAGGGGGGACCCAGTACTTC. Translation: CSAPQGGTQYF.

CDR3 sequence: CASSPHGQDEQYF. The DNA for the CDR3 is TGTGCCAGCAGCCCCCACGGACAGGACGAGCAGTACTTC. This chain links TRBV25-1 with TRBJ2-7; 7 nucleotides match TRBD1. V dropped 6 bases and J dropped 5; count of bases not matched to a gene: 7. CDR1 MGHDK and CDR2 SYGVNS come from the germline V gene. The CDR3 is 13 residues long.

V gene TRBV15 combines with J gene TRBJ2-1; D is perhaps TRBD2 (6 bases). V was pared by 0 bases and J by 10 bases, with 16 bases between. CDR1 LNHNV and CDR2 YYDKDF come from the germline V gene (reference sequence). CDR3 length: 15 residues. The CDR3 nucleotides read TGTGCCACCAGCAGAGATGTAGGGGAGGAGGGGGAGCAGTTCTTC. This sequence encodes CATSRDVGEEGEQFF.

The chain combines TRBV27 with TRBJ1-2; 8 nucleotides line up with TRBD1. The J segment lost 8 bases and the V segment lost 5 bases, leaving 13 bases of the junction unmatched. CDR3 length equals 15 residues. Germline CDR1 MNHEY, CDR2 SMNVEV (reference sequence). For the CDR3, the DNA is TGTGCCAGCAGTATGGACAGGGCCCCTTTTGGAGGCTACACCTTC. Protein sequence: CASSMDRAPFGGYTF.

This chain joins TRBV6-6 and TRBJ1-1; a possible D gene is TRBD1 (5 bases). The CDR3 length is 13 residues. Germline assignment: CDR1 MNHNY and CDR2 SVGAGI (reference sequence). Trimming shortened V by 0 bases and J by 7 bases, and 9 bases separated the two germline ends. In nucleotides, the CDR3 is TGTGCCAGCAGTTACTCGGGGCAGATTGAAGCTTTCTTT. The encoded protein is CASSYSGQIEAFF.

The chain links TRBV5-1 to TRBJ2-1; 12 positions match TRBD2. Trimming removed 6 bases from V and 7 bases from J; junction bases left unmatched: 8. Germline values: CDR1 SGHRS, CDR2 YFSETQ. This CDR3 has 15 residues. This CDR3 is CASTPTSGGLNEQFF. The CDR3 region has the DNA TGCGCCAGCACCCCGACTAGCGGGGGCCTTAATGAGCAGTTCTTC.

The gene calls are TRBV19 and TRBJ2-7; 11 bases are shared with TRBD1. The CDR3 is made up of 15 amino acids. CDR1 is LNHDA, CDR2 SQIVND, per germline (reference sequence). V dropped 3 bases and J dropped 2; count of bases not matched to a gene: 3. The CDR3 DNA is TGTGCCAGTAGTATCACGGGACAGGGGGCCTACGAGCAGTACTTC. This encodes CASSITGQGAYEQYF.

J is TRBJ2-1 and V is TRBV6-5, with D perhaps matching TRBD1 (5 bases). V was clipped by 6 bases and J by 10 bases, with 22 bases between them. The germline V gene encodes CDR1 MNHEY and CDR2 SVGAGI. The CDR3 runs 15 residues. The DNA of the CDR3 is TGTGCCAGCAGCAGCCATCAGGGTTTTTCTAGGGAGCAGTTCTTC. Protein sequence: CASSSHQGFSREQFF.

As DNA, the CDR3 is TGTGCCTGGGGGGACAGCCTCTCCTACGAGCAGTACTTC. Its protein product is CAWGDSLSYEQYF. J is TRBJ2-7 and V is TRBV30; 7 bases fit TRBD1. This CDR3 has 13 amino acids. V shed 5 bases, J shed 0 bases, and the junction held 4 bases outside the gene matches. Germline loops: CDR1 GTSNPN, CDR2 SVGIG (reference sequence).

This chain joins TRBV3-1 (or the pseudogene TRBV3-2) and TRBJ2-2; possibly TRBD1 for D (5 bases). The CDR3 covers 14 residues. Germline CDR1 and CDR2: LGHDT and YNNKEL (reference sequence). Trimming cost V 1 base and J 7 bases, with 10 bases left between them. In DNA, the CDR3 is TGTGCCAGCAGCCAAGGGGCAGGGTTCGGGGAGCTGTTTTTT. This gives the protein CASSQGAGFGELFF.

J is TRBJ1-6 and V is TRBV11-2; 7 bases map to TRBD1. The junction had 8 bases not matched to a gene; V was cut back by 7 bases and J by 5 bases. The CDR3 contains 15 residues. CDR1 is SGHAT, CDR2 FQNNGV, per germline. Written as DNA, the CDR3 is TGTGCCAGCACCTTTCTAGGACAGGATAATTCACCCCTCCACTTT. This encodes CASTFLGQDNSPLHF.

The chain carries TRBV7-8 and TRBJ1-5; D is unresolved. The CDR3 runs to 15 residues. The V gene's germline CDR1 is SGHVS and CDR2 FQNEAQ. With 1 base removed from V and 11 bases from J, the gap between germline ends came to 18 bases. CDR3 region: CASSLDTRGPPTQHF. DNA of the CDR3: TGTGCCAGCAGCTTAGACACAAGAGGGCCGCCGACCCAGCATTTT.